This T cell receptor beta chain was captured in a study of T cell changes during pregnancy in multiple sclerosis. The assay was immunoSEQ multiplex PCR, and TCRdb's table has in-frame clones only and misses some. The repertoire has 55,000 to 80,000 clones, roughly 94% of them found once; the top ten carry about 0.5%. This CDR3 has 15 amino acids. CDR1 is SGHVS, CDR2 FNYEAQ, per germline. The V end was cut by 1 base, the J end by 2 bases, with 12 bases between. The chain combines TRBV7-6 with TRBJ2-7; D possibly corresponds to TRBD2 (5 bases). The sequence was obtained from a female donor with multiple sclerosis, enrolled in a pregnancy study. Specimen: peripheral blood, collected in the third trimester of pregnancy. DNA of the CDR3: TGTGCCAGCAGCTTAGATCCGGGGAGAACCTACGAGCAGTACTTC. Protein sequence: CASSLDPGRTYEQYF.